The source of this TCR beta chain is a study of cytomegalovirus exposure and HLA in healthy donors. The overall study: Around 85 million unique TCR sequences came from HLA-typed donors in an early release. Study-level results: A later analysis showed TCR association rates differing by HLA locus, peaking at DRB1 and lowest at HLA-C.

Donors counted as nominally healthy when sampled, yet unrecorded immune exposures were likely. PCR employed 60 Vbeta and 13 Jbeta primers. Here immunoSEQ multiplex PCR was the method, and the copy in TCRdb shows in-frame clones only, minus some. Of around 160,000 clones listed, 70% to 80% are singletons. Between the trimmed V and J ends, which lost 2 bases and 4 bases, there was a span of 15 bases. Germline V gene sequence: CDR1 SEHNR, CDR2 FQNEAQ (reference sequence). The CDR3 length is 16 residues. Concerning this clone itself: Its target is not known.

Source material: PBMCs. This sequence originates from a man aged 18 to 35 in good health and CMV-seropositive. The chain has TRBV7-9 and TRBJ1-5; a weak D match, TRBD1 (5 bases). The CDR3 sequence is CASSLLDSLENQPQHF. For the CDR3, the DNA is TGTGCCAGCAGCTTACTCGACAGTCTGGAGAATCAGCCCCAGCATTTT.